This T cell receptor beta chain was captured in a study of long-term antiretroviral therapy in people with HIV. The assay used was immunoSEQ (version v3.0), run at survey level. Sequencing used immunoSEQ multiplex PCR; TCRdb keeps in-frame clones, though not all of them. The sample lists about 18,000 clones; 70% to 90% were seen once. CDR3 length equals 15 residues. The germline V gene encodes CDR1 KGHSH and CDR2 LQKENI. The V and J ends lost 1 base and 5 bases respectively, with 14 bases between them. The rearrangement uses TRBV18 and TRBJ1-1; D is unclear. This sequence was found in a woman between 18 and 29 years old with HIV. The sequencing here drew on unsorted PBMCs, taken 0.6 years after starting antiretroviral therapy. CDR3 nucleotides: TGTGCCAGCTCACCACTCGTAGGCCAGAAGACTGAAGCTTTCTTT. Amino acids: CASSPLVGQKTEAFF.